The entry below describes one TCR beta chain. The CDR3 contains 16 residues. The V gene's germline CDR1 is SQVTM and CDR2 ANQGSEA. V shed 0 bases and J 6 bases; nucleotides not matched to a gene: 9. Profiled with immunoSEQ multiplex PCR; TCRdb holds only in-frame clones, not every one. The sample shows roughly 270,000 clones, about 85% of them seen only once. This sample was included in a study of blood T cell repertoires in COVID-19. This clonotype originated in a woman aged 45-65 years who had recovered from COVID-19. The sample was PBMCs or T cells enriched from blood (not recorded which). J is TRBJ2-1 and V is TRBV29-1; 9 bases match TRBD2. In nucleotides, the CDR3 is TGCAGCGTTGAAGAAGCGCGGGAGGGCCTCAGCAATGAGCAGTTCTTC. Its protein is CSVEEAREGLSNEQFF.